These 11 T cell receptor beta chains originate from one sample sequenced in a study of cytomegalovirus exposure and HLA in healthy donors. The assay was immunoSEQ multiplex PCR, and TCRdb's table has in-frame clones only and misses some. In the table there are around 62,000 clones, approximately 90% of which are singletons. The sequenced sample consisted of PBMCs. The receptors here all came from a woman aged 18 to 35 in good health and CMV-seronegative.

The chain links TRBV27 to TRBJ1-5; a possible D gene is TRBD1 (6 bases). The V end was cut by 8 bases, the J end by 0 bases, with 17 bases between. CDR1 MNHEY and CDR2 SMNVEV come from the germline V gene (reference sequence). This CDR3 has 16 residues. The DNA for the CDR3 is TGTGCCAGCCGGGGGGGGGCCGCACATAGCAATCAGCCCCAGCATTTT. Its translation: CASRGGAAHSNQPQHF.

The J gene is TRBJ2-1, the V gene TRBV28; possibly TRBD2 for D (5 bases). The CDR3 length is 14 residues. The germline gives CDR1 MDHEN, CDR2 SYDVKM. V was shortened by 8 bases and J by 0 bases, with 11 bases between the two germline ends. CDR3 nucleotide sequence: TGTGCCAGCGAGGGCCGTAGCTCCTACAATGAGCAGTTCTTC. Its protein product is CASEGRSSYNEQFF.

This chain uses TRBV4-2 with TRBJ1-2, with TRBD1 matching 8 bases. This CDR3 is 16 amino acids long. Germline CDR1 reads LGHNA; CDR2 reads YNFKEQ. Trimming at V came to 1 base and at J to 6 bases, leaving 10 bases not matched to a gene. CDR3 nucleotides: TGTGCCAGCAGCCAAGGGAGGGCAAAGACAGGGGATGGCTACACCTTC. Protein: CASSQGRAKTGDGYTF.

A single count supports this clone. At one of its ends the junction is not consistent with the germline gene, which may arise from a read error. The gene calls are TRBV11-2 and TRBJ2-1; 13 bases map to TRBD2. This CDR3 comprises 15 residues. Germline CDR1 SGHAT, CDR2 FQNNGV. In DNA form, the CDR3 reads TGTGCTAGCAGCCGGACTAGCGGGAGCCACAATGAGCAGTTCTTC. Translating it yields CASSRTSGSHNEQFF.

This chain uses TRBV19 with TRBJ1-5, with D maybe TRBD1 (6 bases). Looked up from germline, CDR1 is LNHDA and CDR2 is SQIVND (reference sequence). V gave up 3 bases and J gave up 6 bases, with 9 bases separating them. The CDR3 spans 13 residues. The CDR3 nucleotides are TGTGCCAGTAGTATGAGGGGGGGTCAGCCCCAGCATTTT. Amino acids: CASSMRGGQPQHF.

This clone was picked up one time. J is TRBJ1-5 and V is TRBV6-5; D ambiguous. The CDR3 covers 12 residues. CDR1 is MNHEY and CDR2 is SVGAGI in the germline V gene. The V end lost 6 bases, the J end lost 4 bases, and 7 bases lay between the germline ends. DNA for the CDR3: TGTGCCAGCAGGGGAGGGAATCAGCCCCAGCATTTT. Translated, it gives CASRGGNQPQHF.

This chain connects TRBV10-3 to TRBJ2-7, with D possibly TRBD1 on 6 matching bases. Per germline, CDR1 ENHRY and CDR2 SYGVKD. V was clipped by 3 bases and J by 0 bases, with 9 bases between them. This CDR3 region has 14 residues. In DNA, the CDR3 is TGTGCCATCAGTGATTTAGGGGGCTCCTACGAGCAGTACTTC. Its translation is CAISDLGGSYEQYF.

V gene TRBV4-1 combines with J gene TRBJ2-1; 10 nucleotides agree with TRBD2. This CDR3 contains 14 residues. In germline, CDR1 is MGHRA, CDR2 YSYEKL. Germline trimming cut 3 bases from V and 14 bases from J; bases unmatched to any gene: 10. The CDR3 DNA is TGCGCCAGCAGCCAGTCCAACAGAGCGGGAGGGAAGTTCTTC. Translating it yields CASSQSNRAGGKFF.

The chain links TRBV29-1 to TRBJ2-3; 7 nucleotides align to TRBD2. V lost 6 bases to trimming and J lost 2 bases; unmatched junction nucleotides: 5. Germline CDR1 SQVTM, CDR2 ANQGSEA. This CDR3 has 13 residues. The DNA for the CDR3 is TGCAGCGTCTTAAGCGGGAACACAGATACGCAGTATTTT. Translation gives CSVLSGNTDTQYF.

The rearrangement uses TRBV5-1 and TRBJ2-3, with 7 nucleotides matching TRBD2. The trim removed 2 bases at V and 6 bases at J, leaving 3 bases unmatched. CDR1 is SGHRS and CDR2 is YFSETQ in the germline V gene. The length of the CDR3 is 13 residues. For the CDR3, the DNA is TGCGCCAGCAGCTTATGGGGGGGGGATACGCAGTATTTT. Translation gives CASSLWGGDTQYF.

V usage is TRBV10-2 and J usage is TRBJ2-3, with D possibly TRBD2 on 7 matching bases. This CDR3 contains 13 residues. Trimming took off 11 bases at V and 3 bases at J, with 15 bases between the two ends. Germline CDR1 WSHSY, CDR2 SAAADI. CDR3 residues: CAGSRGGTDTQYF. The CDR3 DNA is TGCGCCGGTTCTAGGGGGGGGACAGATACGCAGTATTTT.